These 23 T cell receptor beta chains came from one sample sequenced in a study of cytomegalovirus exposure and HLA in healthy donors (TCRdb year 2017). Receptor libraries were prepared by the immunoSEQ multiplex PCR assay. For the multiplex PCR, a mixture combining 60 forward primers for TCR Vbeta segments and 13 reverse primers for TCR Jbeta segments was used. Entries here come from immuneACCESS through TCRdb and include only in-frame sequences with V and J called. Some clones fail to appear in such tables; in the studies checked, an unresolved V gene covers under half of the shortfall, and the cause of the remainder is unknown. This sample has roughly 110,000 clones in its table, and over 60% of those were observed once. The ten largest clones capture more than 4% of the sample. The sequenced sample was PBMCs. Receptor source: a male donor in good health and CMV-seronegative.

This clone was seen only once. The rearrangement uses TRBV15 and TRBJ1-1; 8 bases match TRBD1. Looked up from germline, CDR1 is LNHNV and CDR2 is YYDKDF (reference sequence). V dropped 1 base and J dropped 2; count of bases not matched to a gene: 9. The CDR3 contains 17 residues. As DNA, the CDR3 is TGTGCCACCAGCAGAGCTCGGATCGGACAGGGTAACACTGAAGCTTTCTTT. Translated, it gives CATSRARIGQGNTEAFF.

The chain links TRBV27 to TRBJ2-1; 8 positions match TRBD2. Germline CDR1 reads MNHEY; CDR2 reads SMNVEV (reference sequence). The CDR3 is 15 residues long. The junction had 9 bases not matched to a gene; V was cut back by 4 bases and J by 7 bases. The CDR3 DNA follows: TGTGCCAGCAGTTACGGGAGGGCCGTGCTGAATGAGCAGTTCTTC. Translation: CASSYGRAVLNEQFF.

The chain couples TRBV5-5 to TRBJ1-1; D unresolved. The CDR3 runs 15 residues. V shed 0 bases and J shed 0 bases, with 9 bases lying between them. Germline V gene data show CDR1 as SGHKS and CDR2 as YYEKEE (reference sequence). CDR3 protein: CASSLVWQMNTEAFF. In nucleotides, the CDR3 is TGTGCCAGCAGCTTGGTTTGGCAGATGAACACTGAAGCTTTCTTT.

This clone was seen once. The chain is built from TRBV5-4 and TRBJ1-2, with 8 bases matching TRBD1. The V gene end was trimmed by 6 bases and the J gene end by 1 base; junction bases not matched to a gene: 5. The CDR3 sequence is 14 residues long. From germline, CDR1 is SGHNT and CDR2 YYREEE (reference sequence). The DNA of the CDR3 is TGTGCCAGCACCGGGGGACAGGATAACTATGGCTACACCTTC. Translating gives CASTGGQDNYGYTF.

The chain joins TRBV13 to TRBJ2-5; D might be TRBD2 (6 bases). V dropped 5 bases and J dropped 11 bases, with 18 bases sitting between them. The CDR3 runs 13 residues. CDR1 is PRHDT, CDR2 FYEKMQ, per germline (reference sequence). The CDR3 loop reads CASSRGRQDSQYF. In DNA form, the CDR3 reads TGTGCCAGCAGCCGGGGGAGGCAAGACTCGCAGTACTTC.

V is TRBV30 and J is TRBJ2-3; perhaps TRBD2 as D (6 bases). Per germline, CDR1 GTSNPN and CDR2 SVGIG (reference sequence). V lost 0 bases and J lost 6, with 13 bases in between. The length of the CDR3 is 14 residues. This CDR3 is CAWSVSGSGDTQYF. CDR3 nucleotides: TGTGCCTGGAGTGTATCCGGGAGTGGGGATACGCAGTATTTT.

CDR3 amino acids: CASSTRLAGGYRETQYF. The CDR3 nucleotides read TGCGCCAGCAGCACGAGACTAGCGGGAGGGTATAGAGAGACCCAGTACTTC. The chain recombines TRBV5-1 with TRBJ2-5, with TRBD2 matching 14 bases. The J segment lost 4 bases and the V segment lost 4 bases, leaving 9 bases of the junction unmatched. Germline-derived CDR1 and CDR2 are SGHRS and YFSETQ. The CDR3 contains 17 residues.

The V call is TRBV7-2, the J call TRBJ2-5, with 11 nucleotides matching TRBD2. Germline trimming cut 5 bases from V and 4 bases from J; bases unmatched to any gene: 12. This CDR3 region has 17 residues. Germline V gene sequence: CDR1 SGHTA, CDR2 FQGNSA. The CDR3 DNA reads TGTGCCAGCAGCCGTAGGGGTAGCGGGAGGGCTCTAGAGACCCAGTACTTC. This sequence encodes CASSRRGSGRALETQYF. The full variable domain, with the rest looked up from reference TRBV7-2 and TRBJ2-5, is GAGVSQSPSNKVTEKGKDVELRCDPISGHTALYWYRQSLGQGLEFLIYFQGNSAPDKSGLPSDRFSAERTGGSVSTLTIQRTQQEDSAVYLCASSRRGSGRALETQYFGPGTRLLVL.

J is TRBJ2-3 and V is TRBV11-2; the D gene is possibly TRBD1 (6 bases). This CDR3 has 15 residues. Germline V gene data show CDR1 as SGHAT and CDR2 as FQNNGV. Trimming cost V 5 bases and J 4 bases, with 16 bases left between them. The CDR3 loop reads CASSPWQGLADTQYF. The CDR3 DNA sequence: TGTGCCAGCAGCCCGTGGCAGGGGCTCGCAGATACGCAGTATTTT. Using reference TRBV11-2 and TRBJ2-3 for the parts outside the CDR3, the full variable domain is EAGVAQSPRYKIIEKRQSVAFWCNPISGHATLYWYQQILGQGPKLLIQFQNNGVVDDSQLPKDRFSAERLKGVDSTLKIQPAKLEDSAVYLCASSPWQGLADTQYFGPGTRLTVL.

This sequence joins TRBV28 and TRBJ2-3, with a tentative D call TRBD1 (6 bases). The CDR3 extends over 16 amino acids. CDR1 is MDHEN, CDR2 SYDVKM, per germline. Between the trimmed V and J ends, which lost 10 bases and 2 bases, there was a span of 22 bases. The CDR3 protein is CATTHRGRGFTDTQYF. DNA for the CDR3: TGTGCCACTACACATCGTGGCAGGGGCTTCACAGATACGCAGTATTTT.

This sequence joins TRBV15 and TRBJ2-5; the match to TRBD2 covers 8 bases. Matching the DNA end better, TRBJ2-7 makes the J call doubtful. CDR1 LNHNV and CDR2 YYDKDF come from the germline V gene (reference sequence). There are 15 residues in the CDR3. This CDR3 reads CATSPQTSAPYEQYF. CDR3 bases: TGTGCCACCAGCCCACAGACTAGCGCTCCCTACGAGCAGTACTTC.

This clone was counted between two and nine times. The chain is built from TRBV27 and TRBJ2-3; D might be TRBD2 (6 bases). Germline CDR1 MNHEY, CDR2 SMNVEV (reference sequence). The V end lost 5 bases, the J end lost 3 bases, and 18 bases lay between the germline ends. This CDR3 is built from 16 residues. The CDR3 protein is CASSPRVAEATDTQYF. CDR3 sequence (DNA): TGTGCCAGCAGTCCCAGGGTAGCGGAGGCAACAGATACGCAGTATTTT.

The chain recombines TRBV14 with TRBJ2-1; 7 positions agree with TRBD1. The CDR3 totals 15 residues. V trimming: 6 bases; J trimming: 0 bases; junction bases outside the gene matches: 5. Germline values: CDR1 SGHDN, CDR2 FVKESK. The DNA for the CDR3 is TGTGCCAGCAGTACGACAGGGACCTCCTACAATGAGCAGTTCTTC. It yields the protein CASSTTGTSYNEQFF.

V gene TRBV2 combines with J gene TRBJ2-1; no firm D call. The germline V and J ends were trimmed by 4 bases and 4 bases, with 2 bases remaining between them. There are 11 residues in the CDR3. In germline, CDR1 is SNHLY, CDR2 FYNNEI. CDR3: CASSVYNEQFF. The CDR3 bases are TGTGCCAGCAGTGTATACAATGAGCAGTTCTTC.

This clone was picked up one time. J is TRBJ2-7 and V is TRBV5-4; D unclear. The CDR3 is made up of 16 amino acids. Trimming removed 3 bases from V and 3 bases from J, with 19 bases in between. Germline V gene lookup returns CDR1 SGHNT and CDR2 YYREEE (reference sequence). The CDR3 loop is CASSSLLHGALYEQYF. The CDR3 DNA sequence: TGTGCCAGCAGCTCCCTCCTGCACGGTGCTCTCTACGAGCAGTACTTC.

This chain joins TRBV6-1 and TRBJ2-7; no definite D call. The CDR3 has 12 residues. Germline CDR1 MNHNS, CDR2 SASEGT. Between the trimmed V and J ends, which lost 6 bases and 9 bases, there was a span of 15 bases. The CDR3 here is CASRYTTARQYF. The CDR3 DNA sequence: TGTGCCAGCAGGTACACTACCGCGCGGCAGTACTTC.

This rearrangement joins TRBV19 to TRBJ2-1; possibly TRBD2 for D (6 bases). Trimming removed 1 base from V and 0 bases from J, with 10 bases in between. The germline V gene has CDR1 LNHDA and CDR2 SQIVND (reference sequence). The CDR3 has 16 amino acids. CDR3 protein: CASSIGFGSSYNEQFF. In DNA, the CDR3 is TGTGCCAGTAGTATAGGTTTCGGGAGCTCCTACAATGAGCAGTTCTTC.

This clone was picked up a small number of times. This rearrangement joins TRBV7-2 to TRBJ1-4; TRBD1 might be the D (6 bases). V was pared by 3 bases and J by 5 bases, with 10 bases between. CDR1 SGHTA and CDR2 FQGNSA come from the germline V gene. The CDR3 is 14 residues long. CDR3 nucleotide sequence: TGTGCCAGCAGCTTGGACAGCGGAAATGAAAAACTGTTTTTT. Amino acids: CASSLDSGNEKLFF.

The chain links TRBV6-1 to TRBJ2-1; 7 positions match TRBD1. The CDR3 extends over 13 amino acids. CDR1 and CDR2 (germline): MNHNS, SASEGT. J gave up 5 bases and V 4 bases, and 2 bases lay outside the gene matches. The CDR3 sequence: CASSGDSHNEQFF. CDR3 sequence (DNA): TGTGCCAGCAGTGGGGACAGTCACAATGAGCAGTTCTTC.

The V call is TRBV6-5, the J call TRBJ1-2; tentatively, D is TRBD1 (6 bases). Germline assignment: CDR1 MNHEY and CDR2 SVGAGI. This CDR3 is built from 14 residues. Trimming pared 7 bases from V and 4 bases from J, leaving 16 bases between. The CDR3 sequence: CASNTGGRGYGYTF. DNA for the CDR3: TGTGCCAGCAATACCGGGGGGCGCGGCTATGGCTACACCTTC.

The V and J genes are TRBV9 and TRBJ2-5, with 8 bases lining up with TRBD1. The tail of the sequence fits TRBJ2-7 better, so the J call may be wrong. The germline V gene encodes CDR1 SGDLS and CDR2 YYNGEE. The CDR3 contains 14 residues. The CDR3 DNA follows: TGTGCCAGCAGCGACGACAGGACAGGGACCGAGCAGTACTTC. As protein: CASSDDRTGTEQYF.

V and J are TRBV7-6 and TRBJ2-3, with 9 bases that match TRBD1. Germline trimming cut 4 bases from V and 1 base from J; bases unmatched to any gene: 6. Germline assignment: CDR1 SGHVS and CDR2 FNYEAQ. There are 16 residues in the CDR3. This CDR3 reads CASSYDRGDGTDTQYF. CDR3 nucleotides: TGTGCCAGCAGCTACGACAGGGGGGATGGCACAGATACGCAGTATTTT.

The chain recombines TRBV15 with TRBJ1-1, with D maybe TRBD1 (6 bases). The germline V gene has CDR1 LNHNV and CDR2 YYDKDF (reference sequence). V was trimmed by 0 bases and J by 7 bases, leaving 12 bases between them. The CDR3 is 14 residues long. The CDR3 here is CATSRDSRQVEAFF. CDR3 DNA sequence: TGTGCCACCAGCAGAGATTCGCGACAGGTTGAAGCTTTCTTT.